This record concerns one TCR beta chain sequence. What it binds is unknown. This sample was included in a study of cytomegalovirus exposure and HLA in healthy donors. Points from the study as a whole: In an earlier analysis, most TCR beta V segments were productive about 90% or about 30% of the time.

This CDR3 has 17 residues. V was clipped by 1 base and J by 1 base, with 16 bases between them. The germline V gene has CDR1 SNHLY and CDR2 FYNNEI. A multiplex PCR was run with 60 Vbeta primers and 13 Jbeta primers. Generated by immunoSEQ multiplex PCR, the TCRdb table keeps only in-frame clones and is missing some. The table shows some 140,000 clones, with around 79% occurring only once. Material: PBMCs. The chain joins TRBV2 to TRBJ1-1; tentatively, D is TRBD1 (6 bases). The TCR originated in a woman aged 45-59 years in good health and CMV-seropositive. The CDR3 region has the DNA TGTGCCAGCAGTGAAGTAACAGGGAACCTTGGGAACACTGAAGCTTTCTTT. Amino acids: CASSEVTGNLGNTEAFF. The full variable domain, with the rest looked up from reference TRBV2 and TRBJ1-1, is EPEVTQTPSHQVTQMGQEVILRCVPISNHLYFYWYRQILGQKVEFLVSFYNNEISEKSEIFDDQFSVERPDGSNFTLKIRSTKLEDSAMYFCASSEVTGNLGNTEAFFGQGTRLTVV.